Listed below are T cell receptor beta chains from one sample, sequenced in a study of response to subunit inactivated influenza vaccine. Via MiXCR, TCRdb re-called the RT-PCR reads, giving one row per CDR3 protein. The sample contains more than 550,000 distinct CDR3 sequences, about 11% of which appear only once. This sample also belongs to another study, concerning T cells expressing NK-cell markers.

The sample was PBMCs from blood, taken on the day of vaccination. Source of these receptors: a man between 45 and 60 years old who received an inactivated influenza vaccine. The conserved cysteine and the conserved F or W are not part of the CDR3 here.

TRBJ1-5,TRBV7-2,ASSLAPQPQH
TRBJ2-7,TRBV7-2,ASSLFNPLNEQY
TRBJ2-7,TRBV7-9,ASSASGGVSYEQY
TRBJ2-1,TRBV28,ASSLPPHQYNEQF
TRBJ2-4,TRBV27,ASSPRQLLAKNIQY
TRBJ2-7,TRBV15,ATSRGYSGVSYEQY
TRBJ2-2,TRBV12-3/TRBV12-4,ASRRTANTGELF
TRBJ2-5,TRBV27,ASSSLLEITETQY
TRBJ2-5,TRBV5-1,ASSLTGTETQY
TRBJ2-1,TRBV15,ATRDRRDPSDEQF
TRBJ2-2,TRBV6-2/TRBV6-3,ASRGTMNTGELF
TRBJ2-7,TRBV18,ASSLGTSSTISYEQY
TRBJ1-4,TRBV9,ASSGIPRGSNEKLF
TRBJ2-1,TRBV7-2,ASSLAQGAVYNEQF
TRBJ2-5,TRBV29-1,SVAGYGETQY
TRBJ1-6,TRBV28,ASRTGVYLSPLH
TRBJ2-3,TRBV20-1,SAPGGSIDTQY
TRBJ2-1,TRBV7-8,ASSLRIPGQGFNEQF
TRBJ2-1,TRBV20-1,SARGDYAGGSEQF
TRBJ2-1,TRBV3-1,ASSQGTAYNEQF
TRBJ2-2,TRBV9,ASSNSGRAGDTGELF
TRBJ2-1,TRBV12-3/TRBV12-4,ASSNSGPYNEQF
TRBJ2-2,TRBV7-8,ASALAGDTGELF
TRBJ2-5,TRBV5-1,ASRVFGGEETQY
TRBJ1-2,TRBV5-1,ASRRQGANYGYT
TRBJ2-3,TRBV12-3/TRBV12-4,ASKRTSGRVSDTQY
TRBJ1-3,TRBV25-1,ASSEGQGARNTIY
TRBJ2-1,TRBV7-3,ASSLTNAAGGPRF
TRBJ2-3,TRBV5-1,ASSFGKIADTQY
TRBJ2-1,TRBV6-2/TRBV6-3,ASSYGARYRGTSPGGNEQF
TRBJ2-5,TRBV4-1,ASSQNQGAQETQY
TRBJ2-1,TRBV11-2,ASSLPGSSYNEQF
TRBJ1-4,TRBV5-1,ASSLRAGREEKLF
TRBJ1-1,TRBV13,ASSFKTGGGTEAF
TRBJ2-3,TRBV7-8,ASSSRLRLVDTQY
TRBJ1-1,TRBV4-1,ASSQDSRMNTEAF
TRBJ2-7,TRBV6-2/TRBV6-3,ASSYSWTAYEQY
TRBJ1-4,TRBV7-8,ASSSRDSANEKLF
TRBJ2-7,TRBV11-2,ASSRPRRPNEQY
TRBJ1-2,TRBV7-2,ASSFGGHYGYT
TRBJ2-7,TRBV19,ASTLSAGSYYEQY
TRBJ2-7,TRBV6-1,ASSPRGRSYEQY
TRBJ2-5,TRBV15,ATSRATWVFQETQY